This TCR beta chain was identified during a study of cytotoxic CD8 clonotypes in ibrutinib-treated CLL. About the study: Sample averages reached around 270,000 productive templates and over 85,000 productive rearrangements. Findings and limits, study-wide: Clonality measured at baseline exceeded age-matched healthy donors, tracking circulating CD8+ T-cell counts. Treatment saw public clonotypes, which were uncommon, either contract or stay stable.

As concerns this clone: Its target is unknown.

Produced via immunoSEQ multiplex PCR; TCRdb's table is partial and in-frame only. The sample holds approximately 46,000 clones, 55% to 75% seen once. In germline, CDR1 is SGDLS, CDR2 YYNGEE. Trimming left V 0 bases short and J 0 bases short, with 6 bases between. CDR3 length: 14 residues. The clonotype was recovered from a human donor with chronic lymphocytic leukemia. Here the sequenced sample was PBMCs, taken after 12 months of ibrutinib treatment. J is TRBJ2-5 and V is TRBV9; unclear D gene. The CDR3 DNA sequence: TGTGCCAGCAGCGTAGGGGTCAACCAAGAGACCCAGTACTTC. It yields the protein CASSVGVNQETQYF.